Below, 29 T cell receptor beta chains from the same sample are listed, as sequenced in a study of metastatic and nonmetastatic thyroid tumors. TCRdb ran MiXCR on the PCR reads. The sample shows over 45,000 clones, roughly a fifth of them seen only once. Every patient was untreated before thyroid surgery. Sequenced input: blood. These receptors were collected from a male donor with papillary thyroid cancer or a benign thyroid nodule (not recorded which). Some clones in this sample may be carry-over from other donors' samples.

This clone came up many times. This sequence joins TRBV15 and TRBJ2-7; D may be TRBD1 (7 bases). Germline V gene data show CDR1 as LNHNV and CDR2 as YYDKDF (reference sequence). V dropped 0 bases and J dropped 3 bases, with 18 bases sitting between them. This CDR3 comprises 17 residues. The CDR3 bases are TGTGCCACCAGCAGAGAGGGCCACGCAGGGGGGTTCTACGAGCAGTACTTC. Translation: CATSREGHAGGFYEQYF.

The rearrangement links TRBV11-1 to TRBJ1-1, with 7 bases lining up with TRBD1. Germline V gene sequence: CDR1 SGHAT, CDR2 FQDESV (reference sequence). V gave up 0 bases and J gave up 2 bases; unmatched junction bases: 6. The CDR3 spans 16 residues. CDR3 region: CASSLARTGGNTEAFF. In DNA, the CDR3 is TGTGCCAGCAGCTTAGCCAGGACAGGAGGAAACACTGAAGCTTTCTTT.

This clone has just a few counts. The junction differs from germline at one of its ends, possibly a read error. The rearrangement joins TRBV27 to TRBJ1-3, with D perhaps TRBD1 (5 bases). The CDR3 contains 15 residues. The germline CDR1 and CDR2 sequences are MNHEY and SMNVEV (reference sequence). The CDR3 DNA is TGTGCCAGCAAACTAGGGACCGACTCTGGAAGCACCATATATTTT. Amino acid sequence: CASKLGTDSGSTIYF.

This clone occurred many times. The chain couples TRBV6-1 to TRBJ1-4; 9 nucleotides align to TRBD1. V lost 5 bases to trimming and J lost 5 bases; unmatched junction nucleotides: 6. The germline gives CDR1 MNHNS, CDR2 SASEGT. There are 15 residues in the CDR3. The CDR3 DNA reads TGTGCCAGCAGTTCCTCCGGGACAGGGAATGAAAAACTGTTTTTT. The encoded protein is CASSSSGTGNEKLFF.

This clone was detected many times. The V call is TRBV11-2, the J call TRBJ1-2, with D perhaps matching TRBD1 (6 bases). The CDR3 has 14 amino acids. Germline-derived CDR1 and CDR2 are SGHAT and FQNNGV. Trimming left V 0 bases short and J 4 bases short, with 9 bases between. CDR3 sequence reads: CASSLDRGSYGYTF. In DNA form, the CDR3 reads TGTGCCAGCAGCTTAGACAGGGGATCCTATGGCTACACCTTC.

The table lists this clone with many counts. CDR3 nucleotide sequence: TGTGCCAGCAGCCGGGACGGGACGTTCGATGAGCAGTTCTTC. It is translated as CASSRDGTFDEQFF. This chain links TRBV11-2 with TRBJ2-1; D is tentatively TRBD1 or TRBD2 (5 bases each). The CDR3 totals 14 residues. The germline gives CDR1 SGHAT, CDR2 FQNNGV. Trimming left V 5 bases short and J 8 bases short, with 16 bases between.

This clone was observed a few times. CDR3 DNA sequence: TGTGCCACCCAAGGGGACAGGAGTTCCGACGAGCAGTACTTC. It encodes CATQGDRSSDEQYF. The V and J genes are TRBV6-1 and TRBJ2-7, with TRBD1 identical over 8 bases. Per germline, CDR1 MNHNS and CDR2 SASEGT. J gave up 5 bases and V 10 bases, and 13 bases lay outside the gene matches. The CDR3 runs to 14 residues.

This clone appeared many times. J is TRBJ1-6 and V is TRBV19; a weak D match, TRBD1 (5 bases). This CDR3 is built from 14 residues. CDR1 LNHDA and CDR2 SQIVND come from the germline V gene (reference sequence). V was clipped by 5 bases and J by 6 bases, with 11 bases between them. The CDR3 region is CASSQGRTNSPLHF. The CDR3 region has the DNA TGTGCCAGTAGTCAGGGACGGACTAATTCACCCCTCCACTTT.

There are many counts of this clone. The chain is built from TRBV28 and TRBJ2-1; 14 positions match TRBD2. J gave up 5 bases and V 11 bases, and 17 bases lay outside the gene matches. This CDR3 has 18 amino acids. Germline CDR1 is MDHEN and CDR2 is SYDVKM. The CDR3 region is CASPPGLAGVLYHNEQFF. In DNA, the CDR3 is TGTGCCTCCCCCCCGGGACTAGCGGGAGTCCTTTACCACAATGAGCAGTTCTTC.

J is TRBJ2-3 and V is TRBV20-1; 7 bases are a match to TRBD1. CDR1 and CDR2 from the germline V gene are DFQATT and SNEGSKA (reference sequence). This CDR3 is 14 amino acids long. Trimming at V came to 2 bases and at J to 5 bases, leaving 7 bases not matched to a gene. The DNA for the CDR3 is TGCAGTGCTAGAATCCCGGGACAGTTAGATACGCAGTATTTT. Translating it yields CSARIPGQLDTQYF.

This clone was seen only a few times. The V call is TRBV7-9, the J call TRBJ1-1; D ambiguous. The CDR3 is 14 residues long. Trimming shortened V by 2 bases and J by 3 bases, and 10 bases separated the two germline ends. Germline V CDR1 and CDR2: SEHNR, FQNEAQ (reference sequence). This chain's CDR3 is CASSLSNPHTEAFF. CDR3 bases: TGTGCCAGCAGCTTATCTAACCCCCACACTGAAGCTTTCTTT.

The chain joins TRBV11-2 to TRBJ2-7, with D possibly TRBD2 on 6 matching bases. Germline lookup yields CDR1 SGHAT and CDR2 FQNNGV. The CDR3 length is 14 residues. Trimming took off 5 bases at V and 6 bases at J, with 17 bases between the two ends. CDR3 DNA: TGTGCCAGCAGCCGGGACCGCGGGGACTCCGAGCAGTACTTC. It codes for CASSRDRGDSEQYF.

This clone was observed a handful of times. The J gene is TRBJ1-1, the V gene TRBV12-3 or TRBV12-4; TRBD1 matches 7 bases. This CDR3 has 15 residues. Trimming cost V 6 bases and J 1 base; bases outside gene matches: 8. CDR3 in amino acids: CASSPLTGPNTEAFF. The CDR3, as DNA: TGTGCCAGCAGCCCCTTGACAGGGCCGAACACTGAAGCTTTCTTT.

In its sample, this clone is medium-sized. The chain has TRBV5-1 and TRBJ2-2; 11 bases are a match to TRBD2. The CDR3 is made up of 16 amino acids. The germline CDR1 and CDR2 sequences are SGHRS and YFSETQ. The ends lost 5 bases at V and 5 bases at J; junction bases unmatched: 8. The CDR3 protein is CASRSGSGRVTGELFF. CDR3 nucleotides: TGCGCCAGCAGGAGCGGTAGCGGGAGGGTAACCGGGGAGCTGTTTTTT.

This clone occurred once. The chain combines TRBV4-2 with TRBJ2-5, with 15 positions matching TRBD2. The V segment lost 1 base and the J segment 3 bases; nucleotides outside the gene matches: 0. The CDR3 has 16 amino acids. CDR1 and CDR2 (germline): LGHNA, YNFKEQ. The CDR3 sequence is CASSQGTSGREETQYF. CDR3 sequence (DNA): TGTGCCAGCAGCCAAGGGACTAGCGGGAGGGAAGAGACCCAGTACTTC.

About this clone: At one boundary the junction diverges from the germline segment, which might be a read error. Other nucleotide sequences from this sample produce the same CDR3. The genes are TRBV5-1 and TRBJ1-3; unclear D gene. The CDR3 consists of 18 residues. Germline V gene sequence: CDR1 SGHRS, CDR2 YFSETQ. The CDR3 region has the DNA TGTGCCAGCAGCTTTTCCCTATCCTGGTCGAACTCTGGAAACACCATATATTTT. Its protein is CASSFSLSWSNSGNTIYF.

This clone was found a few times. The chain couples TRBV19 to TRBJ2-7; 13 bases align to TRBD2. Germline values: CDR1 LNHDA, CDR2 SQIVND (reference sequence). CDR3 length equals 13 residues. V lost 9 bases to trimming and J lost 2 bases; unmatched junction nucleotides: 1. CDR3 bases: TGTGCCAGCGGACTAGCGGGAGCCTACGAGCAGTACTTC. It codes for CASGLAGAYEQYF.

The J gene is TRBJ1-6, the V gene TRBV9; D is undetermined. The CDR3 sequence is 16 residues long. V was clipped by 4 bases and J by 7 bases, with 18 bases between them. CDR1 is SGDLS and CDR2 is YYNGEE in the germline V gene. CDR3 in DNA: TGTGCCAGCAGCCCCAGGCAGGACGCAGGAAATTCACCCCTCCACTTT. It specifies CASSPRQDAGNSPLHF.

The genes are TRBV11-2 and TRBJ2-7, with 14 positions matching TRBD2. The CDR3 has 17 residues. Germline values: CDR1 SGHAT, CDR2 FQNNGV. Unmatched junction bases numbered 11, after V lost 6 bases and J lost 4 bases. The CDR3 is CASRPIPGLAGVYEQYF. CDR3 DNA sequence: TGTGCCAGCAGACCGATTCCGGGACTAGCGGGAGTGTACGAGCAGTACTTC.

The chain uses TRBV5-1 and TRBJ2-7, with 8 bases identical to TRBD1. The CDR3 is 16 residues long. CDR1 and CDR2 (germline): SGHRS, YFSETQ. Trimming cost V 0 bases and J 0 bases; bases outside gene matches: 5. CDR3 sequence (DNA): TGCGCCAGCAGCTTGGCTCTGGGACAGGTCTCCTACGAGCAGTACTTC. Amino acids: CASSLALGQVSYEQYF.

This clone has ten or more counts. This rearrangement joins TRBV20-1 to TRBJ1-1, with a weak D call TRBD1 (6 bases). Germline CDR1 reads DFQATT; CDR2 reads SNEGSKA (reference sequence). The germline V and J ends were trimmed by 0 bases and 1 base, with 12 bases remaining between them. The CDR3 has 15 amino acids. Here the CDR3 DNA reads TGCAGTGCTAGAGATTGGGGGGCCCGGAACACTGAAGCTTTCTTT. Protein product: CSARDWGARNTEAFF.

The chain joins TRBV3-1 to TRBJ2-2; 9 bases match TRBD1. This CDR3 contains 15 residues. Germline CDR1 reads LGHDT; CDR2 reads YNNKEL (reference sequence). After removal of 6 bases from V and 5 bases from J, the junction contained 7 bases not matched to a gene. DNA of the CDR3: TGTGCCAGCAGATCGGGGACAGGGTTGACCGGGGAGCTGTTTTTT. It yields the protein CASRSGTGLTGELFF.

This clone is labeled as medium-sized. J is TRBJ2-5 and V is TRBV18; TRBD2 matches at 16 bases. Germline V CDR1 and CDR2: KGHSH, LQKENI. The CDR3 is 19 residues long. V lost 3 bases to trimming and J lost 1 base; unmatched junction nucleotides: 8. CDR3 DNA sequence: TGTGCCAGCTCACCGCAGGGACTAGCGGGGGGGCGAGGCCAAGAGACCCAGTACTTC. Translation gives CASSPQGLAGGRGQETQYF.

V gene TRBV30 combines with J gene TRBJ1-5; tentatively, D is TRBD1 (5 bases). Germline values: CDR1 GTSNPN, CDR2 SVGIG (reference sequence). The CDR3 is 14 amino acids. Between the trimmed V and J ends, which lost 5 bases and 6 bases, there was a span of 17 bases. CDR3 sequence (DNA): TGTGCCTGGGACGTAGGGCAGGGAGGTCAGCCCCAGCATTTT. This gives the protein CAWDVGQGGQPQHF.

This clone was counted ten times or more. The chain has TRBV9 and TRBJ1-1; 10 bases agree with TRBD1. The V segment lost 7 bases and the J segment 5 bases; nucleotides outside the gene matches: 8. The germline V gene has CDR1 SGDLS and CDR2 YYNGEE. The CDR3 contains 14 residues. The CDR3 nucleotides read TGTGCCAGCTTTGGAGACAGGGGGCGAACTGAAGCTTTCTTT. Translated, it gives CASFGDRGRTEAFF.

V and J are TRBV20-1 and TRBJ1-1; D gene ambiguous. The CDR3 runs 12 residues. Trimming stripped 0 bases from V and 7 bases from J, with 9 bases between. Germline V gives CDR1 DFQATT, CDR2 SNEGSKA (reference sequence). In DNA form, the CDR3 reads TGCAGTGCTAGAGACCAGGCAGTTGAAGCTTTCTTT. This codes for CSARDQAVEAFF.

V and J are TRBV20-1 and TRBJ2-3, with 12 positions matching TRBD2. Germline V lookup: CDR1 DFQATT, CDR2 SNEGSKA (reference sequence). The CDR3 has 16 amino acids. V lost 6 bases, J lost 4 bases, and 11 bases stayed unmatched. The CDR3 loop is CSARASGRAIADTQYF. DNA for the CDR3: TGCAGTGCAAGGGCTAGCGGGAGGGCCATCGCAGATACGCAGTATTTT.

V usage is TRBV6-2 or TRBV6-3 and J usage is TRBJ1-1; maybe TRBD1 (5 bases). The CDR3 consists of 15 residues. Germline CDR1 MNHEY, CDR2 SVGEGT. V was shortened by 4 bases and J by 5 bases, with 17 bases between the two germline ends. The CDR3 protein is CASSLAFSGETEAFF. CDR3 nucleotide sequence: TGTGCCAGCAGTTTAGCCTTTTCGGGGGAGACTGAAGCTTTCTTT.

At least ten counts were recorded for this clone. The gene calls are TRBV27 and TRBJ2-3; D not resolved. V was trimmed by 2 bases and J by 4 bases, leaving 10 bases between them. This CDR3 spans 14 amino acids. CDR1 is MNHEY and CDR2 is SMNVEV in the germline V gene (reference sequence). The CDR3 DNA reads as TGTGCCAGCAGTTTAAGGGTAGGCGCAGATACGCAGTATTTT. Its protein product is CASSLRVGADTQYF.